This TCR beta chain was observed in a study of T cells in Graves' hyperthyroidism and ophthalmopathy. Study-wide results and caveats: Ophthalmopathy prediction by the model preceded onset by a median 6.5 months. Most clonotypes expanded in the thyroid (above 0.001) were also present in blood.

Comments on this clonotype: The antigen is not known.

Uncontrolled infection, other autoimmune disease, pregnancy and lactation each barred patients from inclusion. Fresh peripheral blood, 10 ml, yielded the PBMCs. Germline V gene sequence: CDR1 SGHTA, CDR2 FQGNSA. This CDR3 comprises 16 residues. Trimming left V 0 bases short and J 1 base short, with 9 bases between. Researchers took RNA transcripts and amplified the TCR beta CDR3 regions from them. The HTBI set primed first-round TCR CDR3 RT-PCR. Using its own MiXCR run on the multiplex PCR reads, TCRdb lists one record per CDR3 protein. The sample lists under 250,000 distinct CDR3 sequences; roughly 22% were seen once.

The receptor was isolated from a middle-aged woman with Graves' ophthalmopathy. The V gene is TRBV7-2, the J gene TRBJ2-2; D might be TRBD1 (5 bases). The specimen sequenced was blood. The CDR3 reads CASSLAQGMNTGELFF. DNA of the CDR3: TGTGCCAGCAGCTTAGCCCAGGGAATGAACACCGGGGAGCTGTTTTTT.